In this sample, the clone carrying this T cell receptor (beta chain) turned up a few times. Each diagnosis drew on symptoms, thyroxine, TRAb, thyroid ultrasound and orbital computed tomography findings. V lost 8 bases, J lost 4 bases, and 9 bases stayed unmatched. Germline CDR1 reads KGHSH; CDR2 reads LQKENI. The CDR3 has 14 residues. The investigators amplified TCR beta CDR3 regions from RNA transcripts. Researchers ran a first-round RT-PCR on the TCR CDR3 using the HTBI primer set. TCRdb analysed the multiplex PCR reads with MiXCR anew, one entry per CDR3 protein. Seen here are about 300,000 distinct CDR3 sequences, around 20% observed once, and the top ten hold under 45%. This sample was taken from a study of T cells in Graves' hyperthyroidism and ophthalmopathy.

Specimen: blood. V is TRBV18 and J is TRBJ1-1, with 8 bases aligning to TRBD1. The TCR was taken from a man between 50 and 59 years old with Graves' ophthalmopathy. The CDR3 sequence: CASATQGTGTEAFF. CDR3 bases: TGTGCCAGCGCGACACAGGGGACAGGCACTGAAGCTTTCTTT.